This T cell receptor (beta chain) appears in the sequencing data of a study of OX40 agonist ivuxolimab in advanced cancers. This CDR3 is built from 16 residues. Trimming at V came to 4 bases and at J to 2 bases, leaving 6 bases not matched to a gene. In germline, CDR1 is SGDLS, CDR2 YYNGEE. Here immunoSEQ multiplex PCR was the method, and the copy in TCRdb shows in-frame clones only, minus some. The sample records tens of thousands of clones, about 90% being singletons. The receptor was isolated from an adult with an advanced solid tumor such as melanoma, head and neck, liver or kidney cancer. V and J are TRBV9 and TRBJ2-3; 11 bases are a match to TRBD2. Here the sequenced sample was CD4+ or CD8+ T cells sorted from blood, taken in a trial of the OX40 agonist ivuxolimab. The CDR3: CASSPLAGGDTDTQYF. In DNA form, the CDR3 reads TGTGCCAGCAGCCCCCTAGCGGGGGGAGACACAGATACGCAGTATTTT.